The 25 T cell receptor beta chains reported below all come from one sample, sequenced in a study of T cell responses to AZD1222 COVID-19 vaccine. Data came from immunoSEQ multiplex PCR; TCRdb stores just in-frame clones and leaves some out. The table has about 130,000 clones, roughly 90% seen once. The input for sequencing was peripheral blood, taken on day 0 of AZD1222 vaccination. The source of these receptors is an adult in good health.

As to this clone: The same CDR3 also results from other DNA sequences found in this sample. The rearrangement uses TRBV5-6 and TRBJ1-1; D is ambiguous. This CDR3 is 11 amino acids long. Trimming shortened V by 7 bases and J by 5 bases, and 9 bases separated the two germline ends. Germline lookup yields CDR1 SGHDT and CDR2 YYEEEE. The CDR3 DNA is TGTGCCAGCCAGCTGGGGACTGAAGCTTTCTTT. Amino acids: CASQLGTEAFF.

V is TRBV9 and J is TRBJ2-5; 8 bases align to TRBD2. V dropped 6 bases and J dropped 1; count of bases not matched to a gene: 11. Germline lookup yields CDR1 SGDLS and CDR2 YYNGEE. CDR3 length equals 16 residues. The CDR3 bases are TGTGCCAGCAACCCGGGGGGGCGGGGGCCCCAAGAGACCCAGTACTTC. It codes for CASNPGGRGPQETQYF.

The chain couples TRBV7-8 to TRBJ2-5, with D possibly called TRBD1 or TRBD2 (5 bases each). The ends were cut back, 3 bases at V and 5 bases at J, with 13 bases in the middle. CDR1 is SGHVS, CDR2 FQNEAQ, per germline. The CDR3 extends over 14 amino acids. The chain's CDR3 is CASSFIGAGETQYF. The DNA for the CDR3 is TGTGCCAGCAGCTTCATCGGGGCCGGGGAGACCCAGTACTTC.

In this sample, this clone turned up a few times. This rearrangement joins TRBV4-1 to TRBJ1-4; no firm D call. The CDR3 covers 15 residues. Germline CDR1 reads MGHRA; CDR2 reads YSYEKL. The V gene lost 1 base and the J gene lost 4 bases, with 10 bases spanning the gap. CDR3: CASSQGSNGNEKLFF. The CDR3 bases are TGCGCCAGCAGCCAAGGAAGTAATGGTAATGAAAAACTGTTTTTT.

The chain links TRBV7-3 to TRBJ1-1; 8 bases align to TRBD1. The CDR3 runs 15 residues. CDR1 and CDR2 (germline): SGHTA, FQGTGA. Unmatched junction bases numbered 10, after V lost 5 bases and J lost 5 bases. Written as DNA, the CDR3 is TGTGCCAGCAGCACCCCCGGACAGGGACCGACTGAAGCTTTCTTT. Translating it yields CASSTPGQGPTEAFF. The full variable domain, in which reference TRBV7-3 and TRBJ1-1 provide the parts outside the CDR3, is GAGVSQTPSNKVTEKGKYVELRCDPISGHTALYWYRQSLGQGPEFLIYFQGTGAADDSGLPNDRFFAVRPEGSVSTLKIQRTERGDSAVYLCASSTPGQGPTEAFFGQGTRLTVV.

The gene calls are TRBV6-5 and TRBJ2-3, with 7 bases fitting TRBD1. V lost 2 bases to trimming and J lost 5 bases; unmatched junction nucleotides: 4. From germline, CDR1 is MNHEY and CDR2 SVGAGI. The CDR3 spans 14 residues. CDR3 sequence reads: CASSYLGGIDTQYF. The CDR3 region has the DNA TGTGCCAGCAGTTACCTAGGGGGCATAGATACGCAGTATTTT.

CDR3 region: CASSPQGSGPYEQYF. As DNA, the CDR3 is TGTGCCAGCTCACCCCAGGGAAGTGGGCCCTACGAGCAGTACTTC. The genes are TRBV18 and TRBJ2-7; D may be TRBD1 (5 bases). The CDR3 extends over 15 amino acids. CDR1 is KGHSH and CDR2 is LQKENI in the germline V gene. V was pared by 3 bases and J by 2 bases, with 14 bases between.

The rearrangement joins TRBV18 to TRBJ1-1; possibly TRBD1 for D (5 bases). Trimming left V 4 bases short and J 8 bases short, with 11 bases between. Germline CDR1 reads KGHSH; CDR2 reads LQKENI. This CDR3 contains 12 residues. Here the CDR3 DNA reads TGTGCCAGCTCACAGGGGAGCCAGGAAGCTTTCTTT. Its protein is CASSQGSQEAFF.

The rearrangement joins TRBV18 to TRBJ1-4; D perhaps matches TRBD1 (5 bases). Trimming took off 0 bases at V and 5 bases at J, with 13 bases between the two ends. The CDR3 has 16 residues. Germline values: CDR1 KGHSH, CDR2 LQKENI. CDR3 loop: CASSPPDGGRNEKLFF. Here the CDR3 DNA reads TGTGCCAGCTCACCACCGGACGGGGGAAGAAATGAAAAACTGTTTTTT.

The chain has TRBV5-1 and TRBJ1-1, with 7 bases matching TRBD1. The CDR3 extends over 15 amino acids. Germline-derived CDR1 and CDR2 are SGHRS and YFSETQ. With V trimmed by 2 bases and J by 4 bases, 8 bases remained unmatched. The CDR3 reads CASSFGGQFATEAFF. The CDR3 region has the DNA TGCGCCAGCAGCTTTGGGGGACAGTTTGCCACTGAAGCTTTCTTT.

In this sample, this clone turned up once. The chain recombines TRBV6-5 with TRBJ2-7; TRBD1 or TRBD2 may be the D gene (5 bases each). V gave up 5 bases and J gave up 2 bases, with 13 bases separating them. CDR3 length equals 14 residues. From germline, CDR1 is MNHEY and CDR2 SVGAGI. The CDR3 DNA sequence: TGTGCCAGCAGTCTCGGGACGGCGGCCTACGAGCAGTACTTC. Protein sequence: CASSLGTAAYEQYF.

The rearrangement joins TRBV27 to TRBJ1-1, with D maybe TRBD1 (6 bases). This CDR3 contains 13 residues. The V end lost 5 bases, the J end lost 5 bases, and 12 bases lay between the germline ends. Per germline, CDR1 MNHEY and CDR2 SMNVEV (reference sequence). In DNA form, the CDR3 reads TGTGCCAGCAGTCCCGGGAGGGGGACTGAAGCTTTCTTT. Protein sequence: CASSPGRGTEAFF.

V gene TRBV27 combines with J gene TRBJ1-1; 9 bases are a match to TRBD1. The CDR3 extends over 13 amino acids. The V gene's germline CDR1 is MNHEY and CDR2 SMNVEV (reference sequence). V was pared by 3 bases and J by 12 bases, with 8 bases of the junction left unmatched. This CDR3 is CASSFFRTGVTFF. In nucleotides, the CDR3 is TGTGCCAGCAGTTTTTTTAGGACAGGGGTAACTTTCTTT.

This chain joins TRBV5-6 and TRBJ2-7; D could derive from TRBD1 or TRBD2 (5 bases each). V lost 1 base to trimming and J lost 0 bases, with 8 bases between them. The CDR3 has 14 amino acids. The germline CDR1 and CDR2 sequences are SGHDT and YYEEEE. The CDR3 region has the DNA TGTGCCAGCAGCTTGTGGGGGAGCTCCTACGAGCAGTACTTC. Translated, it gives CASSLWGSSYEQYF.

This chain joins TRBV7-8 and TRBJ2-1, with D tentatively TRBD1 (6 bases). V lost 5 bases and J 6 bases, leaving 20 bases between the germline ends. Germline lookup yields CDR1 SGHVS and CDR2 FQNEAQ. This CDR3 is 16 amino acids long. CDR3 loop: CASSQLGGVNSNEQFF. As DNA, the CDR3 is TGTGCCAGCAGCCAGCTTGGGGGCGTTAACTCCAATGAGCAGTTCTTC.

The V gene is TRBV11-2, the J gene TRBJ2-5; D gene ambiguous. V was pared by 1 base and J by 0 bases, with 3 bases between. The CDR3 sequence is 13 residues long. The germline gives CDR1 SGHAT, CDR2 FQNNGV. CDR3 sequence reads: CASSLGYQETQYF. DNA for the CDR3: TGTGCCAGCAGCTTAGGGTACCAAGAGACCCAGTACTTC.

V is TRBV9 and J is TRBJ1-1, with 7 nucleotides matching TRBD1. Germline assignment: CDR1 SGDLS and CDR2 YYNGEE. Trimming cost V 3 bases and J 4 bases; bases outside gene matches: 6. The CDR3 runs to 14 residues. The CDR3 sequence: CASSARDSPTEAFF. The CDR3 nucleotides read TGTGCCAGCAGCGCTCGGGACAGTCCCACTGAAGCTTTCTTT.

The rearrangement uses TRBV2 and TRBJ1-5; no reliable D call. From germline, CDR1 is SNHLY and CDR2 FYNNEI. Trimming left V 4 bases short and J 0 bases short, with 7 bases between. The CDR3 length is 14 residues. The CDR3: CASSGPDSNQPQHF. The DNA for the CDR3 is TGTGCCAGCAGTGGGCCAGATAGCAATCAGCCCCAGCATTTT.

V is TRBV27 and J is TRBJ2-2, with D hard to call. Looked up from germline, CDR1 is MNHEY and CDR2 is SMNVEV (reference sequence). The V gene lost 5 bases and the J gene lost 2 bases, with 9 bases spanning the gap. This CDR3 is 14 amino acids long. In DNA form, the CDR3 reads TGTGCCAGCAGTACGGGCAGAAACACCGGGGAGCTGTTTTTT. Translating gives CASSTGRNTGELFF.

CDR3 coding DNA: TGCGCCAGCAGCCAGTGGGGTCAGGGGGATGGCTACACCTTC. This sequence encodes CASSQWGQGDGYTF. This chain joins TRBV4-1 and TRBJ1-2; 7 bases line up with TRBD1. Germline CDR1 is MGHRA and CDR2 is YSYEKL. The length of the CDR3 is 14 residues. V lost 3 bases and J lost 6; bases outside the gene matches: 7.

The V and J genes are TRBV6-1 and TRBJ2-1, with TRBD1 matching 8 bases. Per germline, CDR1 MNHNS and CDR2 SASEGT. V gave up 2 bases and J gave up 0 bases; unmatched junction bases: 3. The CDR3 contains 16 residues. Here the CDR3 DNA reads TGTGCCAGCAGTGAACAGGGGGCCAGCTCCTACAATGAGCAGTTCTTC. Amino acids: CASSEQGASSYNEQFF.

The genes are TRBV27 and TRBJ1-2; 7 nucleotides match TRBD1. Unmatched junction bases numbered 8, after V lost 4 bases and J lost 6 bases. The CDR3 is made up of 14 amino acids. Germline V gene sequence: CDR1 MNHEY, CDR2 SMNVEV (reference sequence). CDR3 DNA: TGTGCCAGCAGTTCCGTAGACAGGGTGGATGGCTACACCTTC. Protein product: CASSSVDRVDGYTF.

This chain links TRBV27 with TRBJ2-7, with 8 bases fitting TRBD2. V gave up 10 bases and J gave up 7 bases; unmatched junction bases: 6. Germline V lookup: CDR1 MNHEY, CDR2 SMNVEV (reference sequence). CDR3 length: 11 residues. The CDR3 is CATGLAREQYF. In DNA, the CDR3 is TGTGCCACCGGACTAGCTCGGGAGCAGTACTTC.

This chain joins TRBV15 and TRBJ2-6; tentatively, D is TRBD2 (6 bases). Germline values: CDR1 LNHNV, CDR2 YYDKDF (reference sequence). Trimming shortened V by 0 bases and J by 0 bases, and 6 bases separated the two germline ends. The CDR3 covers 16 residues. This CDR3 reads CATSREEGSGANVLTF. CDR3 in DNA: TGTGCCACCAGCAGAGAGGAGGGCTCTGGGGCCAACGTCCTGACTTTC.

This chain connects TRBV30 to TRBJ1-3; the match to TRBD1 covers 11 bases. Germline lookup yields CDR1 GTSNPN and CDR2 SVGIG (reference sequence). This CDR3 is built from 14 residues. Losses at the gene ends were 5 bases for V and 3 bases for J; bases not matched to a gene: 3. CDR3 bases: TGTGCCTGGGGACAGGGGGCGTATGGAAACACCATATATTTT. This encodes CAWGQGAYGNTIYF. The full variable domain, its missing parts supplied by reference TRBV30 and TRBJ1-3, is SQTIHQWPATLVQPVGSPLSLECTVEGTSNPNLYWYRQAAGRGLQLLFYSVGIGQISSEVPQNLSASRPQDRQFILSSKKLLLSDSGFYLCAWGQGAYGNTIYFGEGSWLTVV.